This TCR beta chain was captured by sequencing in a study of CD8+CD57+ T cells in acquired aplastic anemia. Study details: The DNA of sorted CD4+ and CD8+ cells averaged approximately 2.9 ug.

Germline CDR1 DFQATT, CDR2 SNEGSKA (reference sequence). The CDR3 length is 14 residues. Trimming at V came to 6 bases and at J to 1 base, leaving 7 bases not matched to a gene. Findings and limits, study-wide: Comparison of patients with controls identified around 31 shared CD8+ CDR3 sequences.

Concerning this clonotype itself: What it binds is not known.

Patients chosen for sequencing had shown CD8+CD57+ cell expansion by flow cytometry. Genomic DNA provided the template from which TCR beta VDJ and CDR3 profiles were obtained. From the reads, TCRdb called clonotypes with MiXCR, one entry per CDR3 protein. The sample includes over 250,000 distinct CDR3 sequences, 56% of them seen just once. The gene calls are TRBV20-1 and TRBJ2-5; TRBD2 matches 8 bases. The TCR originated in a human donor with aplastic anemia. Sequencing input: sorted CD4+, CD8+, or CD8+CD57+ T cells (not recorded which) from PBMCs. CDR3 DNA: TGCAGTGCATACAGCGGGGGACTCCAAGAGACCCAGTACTTC. Amino acids: CSAYSGGLQETQYF.